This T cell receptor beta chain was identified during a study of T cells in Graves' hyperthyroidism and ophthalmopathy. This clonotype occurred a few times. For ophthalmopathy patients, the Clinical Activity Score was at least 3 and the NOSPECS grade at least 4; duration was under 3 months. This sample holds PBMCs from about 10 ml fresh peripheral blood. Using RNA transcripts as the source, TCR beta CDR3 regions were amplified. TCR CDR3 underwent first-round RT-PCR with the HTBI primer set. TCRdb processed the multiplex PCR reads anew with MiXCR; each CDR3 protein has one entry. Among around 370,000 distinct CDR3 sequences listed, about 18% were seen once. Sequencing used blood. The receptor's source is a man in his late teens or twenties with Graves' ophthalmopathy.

CDR3 in amino acids: CASSLGRESSYNSPLHF. In DNA form, the CDR3 reads TGTGCCAGCAGCTTAGGACGGGAGAGCTCCTATAATTCACCCCTCCACTTT. The chain recombines TRBV7-2 with TRBJ1-6; no reliable D call. Trimming took 1 base from V and 0 from J, leaving 10 bases between them. The CDR3 loop spans 17 amino acids. Per the germline V gene, CDR1 is SGHTA and CDR2 is FQGNSA.